This TCR beta chain appears in the sequencing data of a study of PD-1 blockade in classical Hodgkin lymphoma (dated by TCRdb to 2018 to 2021). Concerning the study at large: Nivolumab dosing was 3 mg/kg intravenously every 2 weeks, continuing until either disease progression or unacceptable toxicity. A peripheral blood immune signature of response to PD-1 blockade in classical Hodgkin lymphoma was defined using TCR beta sequencing and CyTOF.

Genomic DNA was extracted with the Qiagen DNeasy kit from unsorted PBMCs and from negatively selected CD4+ and CD8+ fractions. TCR beta CDR3 regions were amplified by immunoSEQ multiplex PCR using primers annealing to V and J segments. Amplification bias was minimized using a synthetic immune receptor repertoire, and residual bias was removed computationally after sequencing. For the original study's pipeline: Repertoire diversity was quantified as the Shannon entropy index using custom Python scripts. Unsorted, CD4+ and CD8+ repertoires were analyzed separately, except in combined analyses where CD4+ and CD8+ sequences were merged in silico. A clone was considered expanded if an increase in frequency of at least 2-fold after treatment relative to C1D1 was found, and a pseudocount of 0.5 was applied to clones undetected at baseline. Singleton clones were defined as clones with 0 or 1 copy at C1D1, and non-singleton clones were defined as clones with 2 or more copies. By matching protein sequences in sorted samples from the same patient, clones expanded in unsorted samples were annotated as CD4+, CD8+ or unknown. Wilcoxon tests were applied to paired samples to test diversity changes from C1D1 to C4D1. This is the immuneACCESS table as TCRdb keeps it, with only in-frame sequences that have V and J called. A part of the clones is gone; compared with another copy, unresolved V genes explain less than half, and the rest is unexplained. That table furnishes V, J and clone size, whereas the DNA furnished D and trimming. Within this sample are about 15,000 clones, with around 86% of them counted one time only. Approximately 18% of the sample is taken by the ten largest.

Results and caveats for the whole study, not just this receptor: The study was restricted to a single clinical trial cohort, and the causes of repertoire differences, possibly disease activity or prior therapy, were left undefined. CD4+ but not CD8+ TCR diversity rose significantly by C4D1 (p=0.0027 vs p=0.16), most apparent in complete responders (p=0.02). Trial patients achieving complete response had baseline diversity similar to newly diagnosed patients, whereas partial responders and progressors had significantly lower diversity. Patients starting nivolumab less than 1 year after ASCT had lower diversity and were excluded from later analyses to avoid confounding by immune reconstitution. Baseline TCR diversity was reported as lower in newly diagnosed patients than in healthy donors, and lower still in relapsed/refractory patients.

About this clone: No antigen is known for it. Qualities for individual bases were not recorded, and no much larger clone is one base off.

CDR1 SGHDT and CDR2 YYEEEE were looked up in the germline V gene. Measured from the cysteine to the phenylalanine, the CDR3 is 14 residues long. Only the CDR3 portion is preserved as DNA: 42 bases, with reading frame beginning at the first base. The junction shows trimming of 2 bases on V and 3 bases on J, plus 9 bases between the germline ends. The time point label corresponds to: cycle 4 day 1 (C4D1), after five to seven weeks of nivolumab. Every trial patient had relapsed following autologous stem cell transplantation, and prior brentuximab vedotin exposure was what differed among cohorts A, B and C. CD8+ T cells were purified from thawed PBMCs by magnetic negative selection with a Miltenyi CD8+ T cell isolation kit. A total of about 51 patients with relapsed/refractory classical Hodgkin lymphoma made up the trial cohort, and each patient's best overall response was complete response, partial response or progressive disease. Single-agent nivolumab was administered to trial patients in the multi-cohort phase II CheckMate 205 trial. An independent review committee assessed best overall response by applying the 2007 International Working Group response criteria. Trial PBMCs were collected immediately before nivolumab initiation (C1D1) and during therapy at cycle 2 day 1 and cycle 4 day 1. After peripheral blood was drawn into 8 mL Vacutainer Cell Preparation Tubes, PBMCs were isolated by centrifugation and then cryopreserved. Purified CD4+ and CD8+ fractions were generated only in cases for which an additional PBMC sample was available. On LS columns in a quadroMACS separator, the magnetically labelled cells were depleted, and the flow-through was collected as the purified fraction.

This TCR came from a human donor with classical Hodgkin lymphoma. The sequenced sample was CD8+ T cells from blood, obtained before the fourth cycle of nivolumab. The chain joins TRBV5-6 to TRBJ1-3, with the D gene uncertain. The encoded CDR3 is CASSLSMSGNTIYF. The bases read TGTGCCAGCAGCTTAAGTATGAGTGGAAACACCATATATTTT.